This record looks at one T cell receptor beta chain sequence and its context. This sample was included in a study of shared T cell receptors in the human thymus. Measured with immunoSEQ multiplex PCR; TCRdb has only the in-frame clones, and not every one. This repertoire shows about 660,000 clones, around 89% found once; its top ten account for over 0.008%. CDR1 and CDR2 (germline): LGHNA, YNFKEQ. The CDR3 length is 16 residues. V gave up 4 bases and J gave up 3 bases; unmatched junction bases: 9. The sample also formed part of further work on human thymus T cells. That source adds: All donors were healthy Finnish infants who were undergoing corrective surgery to treat congenital heart defects. Corrective heart surgery yielded the resections from which the thymus tissue came. Use of V and J genes seemed skewed within the thymic and blood repertoires. Related research described strongly overlapping thymic repertoires in unrelated people.

J is TRBJ2-7 and V is TRBV4-2; TRBD2 matches 10 bases. The specimen was thymocytes. This TCR was sampled from a boy under three years old with a congenital heart defect. The CDR3 reads CASSLTAGGGFYEQYF. For the CDR3, the DNA is TGTGCCAGCAGCCTAACAGCGGGAGGGGGGTTCTACGAGCAGTACTTC.